In this sample, the clone carrying this T cell receptor beta chain turned up many times. Its specificity is not known. This sample is part of a study of T-cell reconstitution after alpha-beta-depleted transplantation in children. General study results and limits: T-cell counts and diversity at one year following transplant were attributed mainly to newly produced T cells.

Construction of the TCRbeta library involved unique molecular identifiers. A single record per CDR3 protein comes from TCRdb applying MiXCR to the PCR reads. Here the sample spans 600,000 to 800,000 distinct CDR3 sequences, roughly 13% being singletons. V lost 1 base and J 0 bases, leaving 18 bases between the germline ends. The CDR3 sequence is 18 residues long. CDR1 and CDR2 (germline): LNHDA, SQIVND (reference sequence). The source was PBMCs, collected before TCRalphabeta/CD19-depleted stem cell transplant. The source of this sequence is a girl aged 2 to 10 with congenital amegakaryocytic thrombocytopenia, due to receive a stem cell transplant. The chain is built from TRBV19 and TRBJ1-1; the D is unclear. The CDR3 sequence is CASSIVGWPGAMNTEAFF. CDR3 coding DNA: TGTGCCAGTAGTATAGTAGGGTGGCCAGGCGCCATGAACACTGAAGCTTTCTTT.